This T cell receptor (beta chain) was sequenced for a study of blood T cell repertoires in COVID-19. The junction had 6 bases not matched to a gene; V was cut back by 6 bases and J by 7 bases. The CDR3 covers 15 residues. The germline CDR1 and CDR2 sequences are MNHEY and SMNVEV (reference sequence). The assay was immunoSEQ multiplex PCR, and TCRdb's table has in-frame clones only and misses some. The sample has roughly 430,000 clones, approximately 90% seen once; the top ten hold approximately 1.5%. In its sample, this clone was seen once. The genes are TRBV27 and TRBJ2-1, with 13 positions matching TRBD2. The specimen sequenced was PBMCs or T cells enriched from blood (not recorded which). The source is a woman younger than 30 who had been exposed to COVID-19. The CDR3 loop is CASSDWTSGSNEQFF. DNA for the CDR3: TGTGCCAGCAGCGACTGGACTAGCGGGAGTAATGAGCAGTTCTTC.